This T cell receptor beta chain was retrieved from a study of graft-versus-host responses after intestinal transplantation. About this clone itself: Its antigen is undetermined.

Produced via immunoSEQ multiplex PCR; TCRdb's table is partial and in-frame only. There are about 89,000 clones in the sample; roughly nine tenths occur only once, and 0.1% lies in the top ten. V dropped 3 bases and J dropped 4 bases, with 18 bases sitting between them. This CDR3 contains 16 residues. The germline V gene has CDR1 SGHAT and CDR2 FQNNGV. This chain connects TRBV11-2 to TRBJ2-5; D is undetermined. The sequence was collected from a human donor who received an intestinal transplant. Material: unstimulated CD4+ T cells sorted from spleen or lymph node cells, obtained before intestinal transplant. The CDR3 region is CASSFRQAPTGETQYF. CDR3 DNA sequence: TGTGCCAGCAGCTTTCGGCAAGCGCCCACGGGAGAGACCCAGTACTTC. Filled out from reference TRBV11-2 and TRBJ2-5, the complete variable domain reads EAGVAQSPRYKIIEKRQSVAFWCNPISGHATLYWYQQILGQGPKLLIQFQNNGVVDDSQLPKDRFSAERLKGVDSTLKIQPAKLEDSAVYLCASSFRQAPTGETQYFGPGTRLLVL.